A selection of T cell receptor beta chains follows, all from one sample in a study of response to subunit inactivated influenza vaccine. TCRdb itself ran the RT-PCR reads through MiXCR, one entry per CDR3 protein. The sample has 400,000 to 550,000 distinct CDR3 sequences; around 25% are singletons. The sample in question was CD4+ T cells sorted from PBMCs, obtained about 5 days after vaccination. The receptors shown here come from a man aged 50 or older who received an inactivated influenza vaccine. Each CDR3 is given with its conserved first and last residue. D genes are given only for firm matches. Expanded clones get a size class; other rows say once, few or many, or leave the size out.

J gene,clone size,D gene,V gene,CDR3 DNA,CDR3 protein
TRBJ2-7,-,-,TRBV12-3/TRBV12-4,TGTGCCAGCAGTTTTATCCCCGGGACTCGGGGGGAGCAGTACTTC,CASSFIPGTRGEQYF
TRBJ2-7,few,TRBD2,TRBV12-3/TRBV12-4,TGTGCCAGCAGCAAAGGACTAGCGGGGGGCCTAGACGAGCAGTACTTC,CASSKGLAGGLDEQYF
TRBJ1-6,many,TRBD1,TRBV7-2,TGTGCCAGCAGCTTAGCGGGGACAGGAAGGCTCCACTTT,CASSLAGTGRLHF
TRBJ1-1,-,-,TRBV5-4,TGTGCCAGCAGCTTACAGGGTAGGGATTGGACTGAAGCTTTCTTT,CASSLQGRDWTEAFF
TRBJ2-7,-,TRBD2,TRBV20-1,TGCAGTGCTAGAGTGGGGACTAGCTCGTCAGCCCTCGAGCAGTACTTC,CSARVGTSSSALEQYF
TRBJ2-2,-,-,TRBV6-4,TGTGCCAGCAGAGAGCAGGGGGGAACCGGGGAGCTGTTTTTT,CASREQGGTGELFF
TRBJ1-1,many,-,TRBV6-1,TGTGCCAGCAGTGATCAGGGCCTAAGGTTGGCTGAAGCTTTCTTT,CASSDQGLRLAEAFF
TRBJ2-5,few,TRBD1,TRBV20-1,TGCAGTGCTAGGGAGCCGGGACAGGGGCAAGAGACCCAGTACTTC,CSAREPGQGQETQYF
TRBJ1-2,few,-,TRBV7-8,TGTGCCAGCAGCTCGACTGCGGGCCCCTATGGCTACACCTTC,CASSSTAGPYGYTF
TRBJ2-7,-,-,TRBV15,TGTGCCACCAGCAGAGATCAATGGCAGGGGGGCGAGCAGTACTTC,CATSRDQWQGGEQYF
TRBJ2-3,-,-,TRBV9,TGTGCCAGCAGCGTAGCTCTAGGGGACACAGATACGCAGTATTTT,CASSVALGDTDTQYF
TRBJ1-1,-,TRBD1,TRBV20-1,TGCAGTGCTGCCACAGGGGGCCAGAACACTGAAGCTTTCTTT,CSAATGGQNTEAFF
TRBJ1-2,-,-,TRBV12-3/TRBV12-4,TGTGCCAGCAGTTTAAGTTCGGGCTATGGCTACACCTTC,CASSLSSGYGYTF
TRBJ1-3,few,-,TRBV12-3/TRBV12-4,TGTGCCAGCACCAACTCAAGGGGTAACACCATATATTTT,CASTNSRGNTIYF
TRBJ2-3,-,TRBD1,TRBV10-3,TGTGCCATCAGCTGGGGGACAGCAACAGATACGCAGTATTTT,CAISWGTATDTQYF
TRBJ2-1,-,TRBD2,TRBV4-1,TGCGCCAGCAGCCAAGTTGGGGTTCTAGCGGGGGGCTACAATGAGCAGTTCTTC,CASSQVGVLAGGYNEQFF
TRBJ2-1,-,TRBD1,TRBV5-6,TGTGCCAGCAGCCCAATTACGGGACAGGAACCACATGAGCAGTTCTTC,CASSPITGQEPHEQFF
TRBJ2-7,-,-,TRBV5-1,TGCGCCAGCAGCCCGATGGGGGCTTCCTACGAGCAGTACTTC,CASSPMGASYEQYF
TRBJ2-5,few,TRBD2,TRBV6-5,TGTGCCAGCAGTTACGGTGGTAGCGGGAGTAAAGAGACCCAGTACTTC,CASSYGGSGSKETQYF
TRBJ2-3,-,TRBD2,TRBV7-2,TGTGCCAGGGGGAGGGCTAGCGGGGGATCCCTCACAGATACGCAGTATTTT,CARGRASGGSLTDTQYF
TRBJ2-1,few,-,TRBV7-2,TGTGCCAGCAGCTTAGCAGTAGGCAGGGTCAATGAGCAGTTCTTC,CASSLAVGRVNEQFF
TRBJ2-3,few,TRBD1,TRBV5-1,TGCGCCAGCAGCTGGACCGGACAGGTTCCAGATACGCAGTATTTT,CASSWTGQVPDTQYF
TRBJ2-3,few,-,TRBV29-1,TGCAGCGTTAGGGGCAGGGCCACAGATACGCAGTATTTT,CSVRGRATDTQYF
TRBJ1-1,-,TRBD1,TRBV7-8,TGTGCCAGCAGCTTATCGGCCGGGACAGGGAACACTGAAGCTTTCTTT,CASSLSAGTGNTEAFF
TRBJ2-3,many,-,TRBV6-2/TRBV6-3,TGTGCCAGCAGTTACGTCTACGGCACAGATACGCAGTATTTT,CASSYVYGTDTQYF
TRBJ2-1,-,TRBD2,TRBV20-1,TGCAGTGTAAGGCGGGGGTTCAATGAGCAGTTCTTC,CSVRRGFNEQFF
TRBJ2-7,few,-,TRBV20-1,TGCAGTGCTAGAGAGGGGAGACCAAGCGTCTACGAGCAGTACTTC,CSAREGRPSVYEQYF
TRBJ2-2,few,-,TRBV6-5,TGTGCCAGCAGTTACTTTGGGACGGCGAACACCGGGGAGCTGTTTTTT,CASSYFGTANTGELFF
TRBJ2-4,-,TRBD2,TRBV7-2,TGTGCCAGCAGCGCAGGACTAGTCGTGGGCGGAGGCATTCAGTACTTC,CASSAGLVVGGGIQYF
TRBJ2-7,-,-,TRBV6-1,TGTGCCAGCAGTAACGCAGTCAAAAGCTCCTACGAGCAGTACTTC,CASSNAVKSSYEQYF
TRBJ2-3,-,-,TRBV6-1,TGTGCCAGCAGACCCTTTAGCACAGATACGCAGTATTTT,CASRPFSTDTQYF
TRBJ2-1,few,TRBD2,TRBV6-5,TGTGCCAGCAGTTTTCGGGCTAGCGGGAGTTACAATGAGCAGTTCTTC,CASSFRASGSYNEQFF
TRBJ2-1,-,TRBD2,TRBV5-1,TGCGCCAGCAGCCGACTAGCGGGGGGCCTTGGGGAGGAGCAGTTCTTC,CASSRLAGGLGEEQFF
TRBJ1-4,-,-,TRBV11-2,TGTGCCAGCAGCGCAACCGGGACGGCGATTTTT,CASSATGTAIF
TRBJ2-1,few,TRBD2,TRBV10-2,TGCGCCAGCAGTGAGTCGGGGGGGTCCTACAATGAGCAGTTCTTC,CASSESGGSYNEQFF
TRBJ1-2,-,-,TRBV9,TGTGCCAGCAGCGTAGACCCCGGACAGAGATCAGGGTATGGCTACACCTTC,CASSVDPGQRSGYGYTF
TRBJ2-3,few,-,TRBV7-2,TGTGCCAGCAGCTTGGGCGCGATCACAGATACGCAGTATTTT,CASSLGAITDTQYF
TRBJ1-1,-,-,TRBV7-2,TGTGCCAGCATTGCCGCGGTTCTGAACACTGAAGCTTTCTTT,CASIAAVLNTEAFF
TRBJ1-5,-,TRBD1,TRBV12-3/TRBV12-4,TGTGCCAGCAGTCCCGGACAGGGGGTGCATCAGCCCCAGCATTTT,CASSPGQGVHQPQHF
TRBJ1-5,few,-,TRBV4-2,TGTGCCAGCAGCCAAGTGGCTGGGGGGAATCAGCCCCAGCATTTT,CASSQVAGGNQPQHF